Presented here are 2 T cell receptor beta chains from one specimen sequenced in a study of spatial heterogeneity in lung cancer. Overall study findings and caveats: For expanded intratumoral alpha and beta TCRs, counts tracked tumor mutation counts.

TCRdb used MiXCR to reprocess the 5' RACE reads, holding one entry per CDR3 protein. This table holds 5,500 to 8,500 distinct CDR3 sequences, roughly 14% found once. Their cognate antigens are unknown. Described time point: sample taken at primary tumor resection. The sample in question was lung tumor tissue, obtained at surgery. The receptors come from a male donor with early-stage non-small cell lung cancer.

There are many counts of this clonotype. This beta chain is a stray read from a library made for alpha chains; its abundance is not meaningful. The V call is TRBV29-1, the J call TRBJ2-1, with 10 bases that match TRBD2. V shed 5 bases and J 7 bases; nucleotides not matched to a gene: 5. The CDR3 runs to 13 residues. The germline CDR1 and CDR2 sequences are SQVTM and ANQGSEA. The CDR3 DNA sequence: TGCAGCGTTTTAAGCGGGGGGGCAAATGAGCAGTTCTTC. Protein product: CSVLSGGANEQFF.

With respect to this clonotype: Because the library targeted alpha chains, this beta chain is an off-target read whose size means little. J is TRBJ1-2 and V is TRBV20-1; a possible D gene is TRBD1 (5 bases). Trimming shortened V by 3 bases and J by 7 bases, and 9 bases separated the two germline ends. The germline CDR1 and CDR2 sequences are DFQATT and SNEGSKA (reference sequence). The CDR3 is made up of 11 amino acids. The CDR3 region is CSASHRGGYTF. CDR3 in DNA: TGCAGTGCTAGTCATAGGGGTGGCTACACCTTC.